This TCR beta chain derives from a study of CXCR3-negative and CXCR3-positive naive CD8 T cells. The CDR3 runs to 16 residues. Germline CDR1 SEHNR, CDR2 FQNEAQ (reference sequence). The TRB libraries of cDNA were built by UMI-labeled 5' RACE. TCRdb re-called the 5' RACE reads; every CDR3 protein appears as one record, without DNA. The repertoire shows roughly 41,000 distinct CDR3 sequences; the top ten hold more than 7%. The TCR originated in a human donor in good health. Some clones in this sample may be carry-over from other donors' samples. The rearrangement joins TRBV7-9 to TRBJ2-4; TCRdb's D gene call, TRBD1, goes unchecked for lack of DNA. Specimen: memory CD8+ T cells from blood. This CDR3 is CASSLSRGRVRNIQYF.